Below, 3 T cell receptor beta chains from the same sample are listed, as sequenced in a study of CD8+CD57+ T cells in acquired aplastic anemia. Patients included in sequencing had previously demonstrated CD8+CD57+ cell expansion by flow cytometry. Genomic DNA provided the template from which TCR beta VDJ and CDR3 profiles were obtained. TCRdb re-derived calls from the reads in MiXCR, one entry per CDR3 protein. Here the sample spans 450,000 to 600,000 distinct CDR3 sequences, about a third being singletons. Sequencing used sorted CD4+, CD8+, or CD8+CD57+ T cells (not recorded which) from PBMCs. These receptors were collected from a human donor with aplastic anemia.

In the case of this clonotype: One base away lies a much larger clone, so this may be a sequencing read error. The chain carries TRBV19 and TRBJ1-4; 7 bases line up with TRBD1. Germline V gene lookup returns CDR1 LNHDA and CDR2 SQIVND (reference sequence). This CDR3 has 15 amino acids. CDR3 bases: TGTGCCAGTAGTATAGCTGACAGGGCCCACGAAAAACTGGTTTTT. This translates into CASSIADRAHEKLVF.

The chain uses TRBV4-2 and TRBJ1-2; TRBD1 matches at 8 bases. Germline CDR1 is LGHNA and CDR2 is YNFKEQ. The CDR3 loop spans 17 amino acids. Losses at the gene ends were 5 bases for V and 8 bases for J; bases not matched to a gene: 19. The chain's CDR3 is CASSTLRQGKELLGYTF. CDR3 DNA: TGTGCCAGCAGCACCCTAAGACAGGGGAAAGAGTTATTAGGCTACACCTTC.

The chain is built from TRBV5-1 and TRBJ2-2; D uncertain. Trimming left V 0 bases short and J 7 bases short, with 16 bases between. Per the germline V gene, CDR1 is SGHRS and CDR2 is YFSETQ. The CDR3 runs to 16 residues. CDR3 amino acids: CASSLDGELAVGELFF. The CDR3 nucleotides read TGCGCCAGCAGCTTGGACGGTGAATTAGCTGTCGGGGAGCTGTTTTTT.